The 4 T cell receptor beta chains given below trace back to one sample, sequenced in a study of T cell changes during pregnancy in multiple sclerosis. This table comes from immunoSEQ multiplex PCR, and its TCRdb copy is limited to in-frame clones, with some not included. The table has 55,000 to 85,000 clones, about nine tenths seen once. The sample was peripheral blood, taken in the third trimester of pregnancy. These receptors were obtained from a female donor with multiple sclerosis, enrolled in a pregnancy study.

This clone was observed once. This chain uses TRBV5-1 with TRBJ2-7; 12 nucleotides agree with TRBD2. The J segment lost 3 bases and the V segment lost 4 bases, leaving 5 bases of the junction unmatched. Germline V gene sequence: CDR1 SGHRS, CDR2 YFSETQ. The CDR3 runs 15 residues. The CDR3 DNA reads TGCGCCAGCAGCCTCGGACTAGCGGGAAACTACGAGCAGTACTTC. This translates into CASSLGLAGNYEQYF.

This clone was seen once. This chain links TRBV4-1 with TRBJ2-3; D is uncertain. This CDR3 spans 12 amino acids. Germline V lookup: CDR1 MGHRA, CDR2 YSYEKL. The germline V and J ends were trimmed by 4 bases and 6 bases, with 8 bases remaining between them. In DNA form, the CDR3 reads TGCGCCAGCAGCCCTTCTAAGGATACGCAGTATTTT. Protein: CASSPSKDTQYF.

The V and J genes are TRBV2 and TRBJ1-1; maybe TRBD1 (5 bases). This CDR3 spans 16 amino acids. The V end lost 6 bases, the J end lost 1 base, and 18 bases lay between the germline ends. Germline CDR1 and CDR2: SNHLY and FYNNEI. The CDR3 DNA reads TGTGCCAGCAGCGTCAATTCAATGGGGGGGAACACTGAAGCTTTCTTT. Translation: CASSVNSMGGNTEAFF.

The chain is built from TRBV19 and TRBJ1-1; weak D call: TRBD1 (5 bases). CDR1 is LNHDA and CDR2 is SQIVND in the germline V gene (reference sequence). This CDR3 is built from 14 residues. V shed 6 bases and J shed 1 base, with 12 bases lying between them. The CDR3 loop reads CASSPYGGNTEAFF. The CDR3 DNA reads TGTGCCAGTAGCCCTTACGGGGGGAACACTGAAGCTTTCTTT.